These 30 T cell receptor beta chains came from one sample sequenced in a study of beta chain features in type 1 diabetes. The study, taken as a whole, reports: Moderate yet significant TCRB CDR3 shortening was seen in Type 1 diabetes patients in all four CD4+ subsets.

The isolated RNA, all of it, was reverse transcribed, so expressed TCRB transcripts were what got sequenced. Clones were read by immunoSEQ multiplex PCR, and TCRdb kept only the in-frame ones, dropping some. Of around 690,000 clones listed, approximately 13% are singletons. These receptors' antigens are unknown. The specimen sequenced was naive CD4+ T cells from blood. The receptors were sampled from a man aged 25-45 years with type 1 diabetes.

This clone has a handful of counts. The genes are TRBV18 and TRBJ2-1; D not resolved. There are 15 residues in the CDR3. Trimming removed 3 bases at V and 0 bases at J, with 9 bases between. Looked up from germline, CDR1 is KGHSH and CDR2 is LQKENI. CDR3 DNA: TGTGCCAGCTCACCCGGAGACCCCTCCTACAATGAGCAGTTCTTC. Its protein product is CASSPGDPSYNEQFF. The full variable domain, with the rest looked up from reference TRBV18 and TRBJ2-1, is NAGVMQNPRHLVRRRGQEARLRCSPMKGHSHVYWYRQLPEEGLKFMVYLQKENIIDESGMPKERFSAEFPKEGPSILRIQQVVRGDSAAYFCASSPGDPSYNEQFFGPGTRLTVL.

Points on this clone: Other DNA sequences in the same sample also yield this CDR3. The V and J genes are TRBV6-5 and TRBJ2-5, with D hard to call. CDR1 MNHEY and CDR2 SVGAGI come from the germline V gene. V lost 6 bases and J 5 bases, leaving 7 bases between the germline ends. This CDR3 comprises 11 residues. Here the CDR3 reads CASSPGETQYF. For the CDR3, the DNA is TGTGCCAGCAGCCCAGGCGAGACCCAGTACTTC.

CDR3 nucleotides: TGTGCCAGCAGCTTAGCCCTGTCCTCGCAGTATTTT. Encoded protein: CASSLALSSQYF. This chain joins TRBV7-2 and TRBJ2-3; D not resolved. There are 12 residues in the CDR3. Trimming pared 0 bases from V and 10 bases from J, leaving 8 bases between. From germline, CDR1 is SGHTA and CDR2 FQGNSA.

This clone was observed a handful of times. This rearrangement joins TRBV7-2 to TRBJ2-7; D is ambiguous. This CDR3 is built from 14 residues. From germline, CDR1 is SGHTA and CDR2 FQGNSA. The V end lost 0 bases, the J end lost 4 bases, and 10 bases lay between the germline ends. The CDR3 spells CASSLAGPEYEQYF. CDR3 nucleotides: TGTGCCAGCAGCTTAGCAGGGCCAGAATACGAGCAGTACTTC.

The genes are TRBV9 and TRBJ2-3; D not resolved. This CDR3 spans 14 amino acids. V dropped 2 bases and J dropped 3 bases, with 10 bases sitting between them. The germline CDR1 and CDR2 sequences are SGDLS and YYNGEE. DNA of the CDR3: TGTGCCAGCAGCGTCCTAGAGGCGACAGATACGCAGTATTTT. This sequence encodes CASSVLEATDTQYF.

As DNA, the CDR3 is TGCAGCGTTGTAGGGGCTGGAGAGACCCAGTACTTC. As protein: CSVVGAGETQYF. V is TRBV29-1 and J is TRBJ2-5; D possibly corresponds to TRBD1 (5 bases). The germline V gene encodes CDR1 SQVTM and CDR2 ANQGSEA. The CDR3 sequence is 12 residues long. Deletions cut 4 bases from V and 4 bases from J, with 10 bases between.

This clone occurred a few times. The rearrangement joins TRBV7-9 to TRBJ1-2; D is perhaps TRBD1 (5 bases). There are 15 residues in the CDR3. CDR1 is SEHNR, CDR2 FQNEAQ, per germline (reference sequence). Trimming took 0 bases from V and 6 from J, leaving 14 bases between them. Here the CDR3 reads CASSLALTGYDGYTF. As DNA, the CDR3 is TGTGCCAGCAGCTTAGCGTTAACAGGTTACGATGGCTACACCTTC.

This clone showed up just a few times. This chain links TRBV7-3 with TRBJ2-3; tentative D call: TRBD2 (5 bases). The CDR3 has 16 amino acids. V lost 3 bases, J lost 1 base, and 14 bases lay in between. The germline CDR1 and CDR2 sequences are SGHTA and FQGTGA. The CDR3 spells CASSLMPTGGTDTQYF. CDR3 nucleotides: TGTGCCAGCAGCTTGATGCCGACCGGGGGCACAGATACGCAGTATTTT.

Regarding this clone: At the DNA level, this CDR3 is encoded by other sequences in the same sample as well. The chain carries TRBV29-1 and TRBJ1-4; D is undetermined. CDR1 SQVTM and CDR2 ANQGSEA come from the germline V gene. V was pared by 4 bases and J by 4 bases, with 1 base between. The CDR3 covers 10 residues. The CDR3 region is CSVGNEKLFF. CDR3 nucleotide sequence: TGCAGCGTTGGTAATGAAAAACTGTTTTTT.

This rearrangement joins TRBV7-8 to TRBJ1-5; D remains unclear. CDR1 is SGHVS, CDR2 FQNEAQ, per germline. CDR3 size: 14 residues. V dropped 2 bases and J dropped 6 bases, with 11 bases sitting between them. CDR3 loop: CASSLQAGGQPQHF. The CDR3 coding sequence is TGTGCCAGCAGCTTACAGGCCGGCGGTCAGCCCCAGCATTTT.

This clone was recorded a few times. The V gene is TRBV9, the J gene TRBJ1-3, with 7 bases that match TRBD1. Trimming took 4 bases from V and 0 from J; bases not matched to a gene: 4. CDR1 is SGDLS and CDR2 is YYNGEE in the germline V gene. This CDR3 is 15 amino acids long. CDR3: CASSRGDSSGNTIYF. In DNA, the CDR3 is TGTGCCAGCAGCCGAGGGGACAGCTCTGGAAACACCATATATTTT. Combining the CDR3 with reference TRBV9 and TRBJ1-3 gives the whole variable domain DSGVTQTPKHLITATGQRVTLRCSPRSGDLSVYWYQQSLDQGLQFLIQYYNGEERAKGNILERFSAQQFPDLHSELNLSSLELGDSALYFCASSRGDSSGNTIYFGEGSWLTVV.

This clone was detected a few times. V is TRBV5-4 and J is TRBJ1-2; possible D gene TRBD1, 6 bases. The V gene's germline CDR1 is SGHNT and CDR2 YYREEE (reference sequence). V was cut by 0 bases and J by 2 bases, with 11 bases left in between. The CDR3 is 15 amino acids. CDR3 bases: TGTGCCAGCAGCTTGGGGACAGAGCTGAACTATGGCTACACCTTC. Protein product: CASSLGTELNYGYTF.

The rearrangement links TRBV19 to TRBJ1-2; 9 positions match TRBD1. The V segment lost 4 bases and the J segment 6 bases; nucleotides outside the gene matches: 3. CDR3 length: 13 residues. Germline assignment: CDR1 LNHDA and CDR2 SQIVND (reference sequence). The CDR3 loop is CASSTRTGDGYTF. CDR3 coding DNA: TGTGCCAGTAGTACACGGACAGGGGATGGCTACACCTTC.

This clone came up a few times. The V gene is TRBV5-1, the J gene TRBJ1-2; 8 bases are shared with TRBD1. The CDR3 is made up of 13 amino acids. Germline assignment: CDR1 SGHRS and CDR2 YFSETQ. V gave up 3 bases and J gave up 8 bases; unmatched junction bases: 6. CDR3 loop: CASSSGQGAGYTF. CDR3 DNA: TGCGCCAGCAGCTCAGGACAGGGAGCCGGCTACACCTTC.

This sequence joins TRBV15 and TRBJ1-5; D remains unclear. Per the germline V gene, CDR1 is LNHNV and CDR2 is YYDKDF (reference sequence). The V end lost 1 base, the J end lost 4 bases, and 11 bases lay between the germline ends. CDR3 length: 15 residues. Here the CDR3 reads CATSRVVSGNQPQHF. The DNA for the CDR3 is TGTGCCACCAGCAGAGTGGTATCGGGGAATCAGCCCCAGCATTTT.

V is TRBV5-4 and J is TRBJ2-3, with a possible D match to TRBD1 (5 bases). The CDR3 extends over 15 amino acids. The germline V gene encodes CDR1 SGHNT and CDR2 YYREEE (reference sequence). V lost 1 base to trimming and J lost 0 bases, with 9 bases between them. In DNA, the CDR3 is TGTGCCAGCAGCTTGAAGACAGCTAGCACAGATACGCAGTATTTT. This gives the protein CASSLKTASTDTQYF.

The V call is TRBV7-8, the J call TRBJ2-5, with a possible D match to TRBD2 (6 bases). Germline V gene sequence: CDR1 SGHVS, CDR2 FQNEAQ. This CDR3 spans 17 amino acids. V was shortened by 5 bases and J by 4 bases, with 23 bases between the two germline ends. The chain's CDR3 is CASSRGRLVNRGETQYF. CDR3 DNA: TGTGCCAGCAGCCGCGGGCGACTAGTTAATAGGGGAGAGACCCAGTACTTC.

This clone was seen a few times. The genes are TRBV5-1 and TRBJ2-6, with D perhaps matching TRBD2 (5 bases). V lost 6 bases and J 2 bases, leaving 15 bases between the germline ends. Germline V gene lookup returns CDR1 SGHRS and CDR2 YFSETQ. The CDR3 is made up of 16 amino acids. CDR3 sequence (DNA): TGCGCCAGCACCTCTGGAGGAGCCGCTGGGGCCAACGTCCTGACTTTC. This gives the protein CASTSGGAAGANVLTF.

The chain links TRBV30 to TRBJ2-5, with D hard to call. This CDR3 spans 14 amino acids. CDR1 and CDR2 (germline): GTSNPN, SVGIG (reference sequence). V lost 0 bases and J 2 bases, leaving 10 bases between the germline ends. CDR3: CAWSVLERQETQYF. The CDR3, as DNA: TGTGCCTGGAGTGTACTCGAGCGACAAGAGACCCAGTACTTC.

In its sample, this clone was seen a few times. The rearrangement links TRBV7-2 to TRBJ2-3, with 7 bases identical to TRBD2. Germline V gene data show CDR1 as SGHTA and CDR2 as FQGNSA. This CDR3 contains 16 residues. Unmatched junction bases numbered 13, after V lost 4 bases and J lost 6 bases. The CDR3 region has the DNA TGTGCCAGCAGCTATTCCGTCTGGGAGGGGACGGATACGCAGTATTTT. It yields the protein CASSYSVWEGTDTQYF.

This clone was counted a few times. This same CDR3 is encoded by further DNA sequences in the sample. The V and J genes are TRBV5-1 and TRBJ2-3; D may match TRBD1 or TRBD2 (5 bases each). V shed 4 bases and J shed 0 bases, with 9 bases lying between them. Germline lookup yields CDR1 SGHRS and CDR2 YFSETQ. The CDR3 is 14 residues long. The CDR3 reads CASSPGTSTDTQYF. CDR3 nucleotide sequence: TGCGCCAGCAGCCCCGGGACCAGCACAGATACGCAGTATTTT.

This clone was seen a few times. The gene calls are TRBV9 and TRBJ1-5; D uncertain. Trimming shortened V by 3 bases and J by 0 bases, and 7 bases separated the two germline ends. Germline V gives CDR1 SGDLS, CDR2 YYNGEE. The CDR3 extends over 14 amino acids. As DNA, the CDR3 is TGTGCCAGCAGCGGACGGAATAGCAATCAGCCCCAGCATTTT. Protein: CASSGRNSNQPQHF.

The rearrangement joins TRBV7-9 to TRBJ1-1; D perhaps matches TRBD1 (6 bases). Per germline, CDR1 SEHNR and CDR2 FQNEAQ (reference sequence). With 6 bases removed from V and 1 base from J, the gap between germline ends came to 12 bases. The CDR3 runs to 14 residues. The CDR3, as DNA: TGTGCCAGCAGTATCCAGGGGAGGAACACTGAAGCTTTCTTT. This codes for CASSIQGRNTEAFF.

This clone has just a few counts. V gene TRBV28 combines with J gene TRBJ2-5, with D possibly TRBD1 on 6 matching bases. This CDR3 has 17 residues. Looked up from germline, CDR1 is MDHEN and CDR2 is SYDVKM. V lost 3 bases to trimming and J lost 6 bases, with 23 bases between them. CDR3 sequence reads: CASSFRPGAGALKTQYF. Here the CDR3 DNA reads TGTGCCAGCAGTTTCCGACCTGGGGCAGGGGCGTTAAAGACCCAGTACTTC.

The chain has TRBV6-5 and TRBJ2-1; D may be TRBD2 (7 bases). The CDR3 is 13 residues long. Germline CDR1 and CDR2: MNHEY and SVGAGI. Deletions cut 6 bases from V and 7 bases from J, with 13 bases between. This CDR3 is CASRHREGNEQFF. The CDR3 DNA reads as TGTGCCAGCAGACACAGGGAGGGAAATGAGCAGTTCTTC.

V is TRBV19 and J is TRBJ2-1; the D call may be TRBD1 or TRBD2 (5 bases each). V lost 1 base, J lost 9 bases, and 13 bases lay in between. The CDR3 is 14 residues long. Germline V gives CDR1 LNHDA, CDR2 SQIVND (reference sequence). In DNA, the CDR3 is TGTGCCAGTAGTATAGGGGGACGATCGACTGAGCAGTTCTTC. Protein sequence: CASSIGGRSTEQFF.

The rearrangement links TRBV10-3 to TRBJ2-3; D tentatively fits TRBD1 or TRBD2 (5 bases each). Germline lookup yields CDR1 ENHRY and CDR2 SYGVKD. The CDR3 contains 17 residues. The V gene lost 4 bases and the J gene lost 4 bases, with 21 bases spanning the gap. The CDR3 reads CAISGRRGAVGADTQYF. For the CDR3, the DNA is TGTGCCATCAGTGGGAGGCGAGGGGCGGTTGGCGCAGATACGCAGTATTTT.

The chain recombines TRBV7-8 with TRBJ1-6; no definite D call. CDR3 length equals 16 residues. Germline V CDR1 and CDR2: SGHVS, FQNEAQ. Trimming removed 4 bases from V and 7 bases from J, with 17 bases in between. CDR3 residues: CASSYGIGNRNSPLHF. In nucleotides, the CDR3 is TGTGCCAGCAGCTATGGGATTGGCAATAGGAATTCACCCCTCCACTTT.

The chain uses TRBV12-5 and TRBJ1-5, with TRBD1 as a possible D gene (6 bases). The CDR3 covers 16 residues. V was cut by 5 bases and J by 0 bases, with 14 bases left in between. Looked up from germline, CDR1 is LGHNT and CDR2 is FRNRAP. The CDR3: CASGPGQFYSNQPQHF. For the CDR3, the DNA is TGTGCTAGTGGTCCCGGACAGTTCTATAGCAATCAGCCCCAGCATTTT.

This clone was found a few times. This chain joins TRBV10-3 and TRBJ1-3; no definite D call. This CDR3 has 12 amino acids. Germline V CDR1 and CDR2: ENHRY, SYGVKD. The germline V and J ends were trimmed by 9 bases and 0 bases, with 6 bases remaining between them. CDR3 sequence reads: CAIVDSGNTIYF. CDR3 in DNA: TGTGCCATTGTTGACTCTGGAAACACCATATATTTT.